One T cell receptor beta chain is described in this entry. These data are taken from a study of OX40 agonist ivuxolimab in advanced cancers. Baseline, cycle 4 day 1, and cycle 7 day 1 were the blood sampling points. Some clones are missing from TCRdb's copy, which holds only in-frame ones; the method was immunoSEQ multiplex PCR. The data hold more than 20,000 clones, with about 80% observed a single time. CDR3 length: 15 residues. Germline V CDR1 and CDR2: SGHDT, YYEEEE. V was clipped by 2 bases and J by 4 bases; unmatched bases: 8. The V gene is TRBV5-6, the J gene TRBJ2-7; 8 nucleotides agree with TRBD1. Source: CD4+ or CD8+ T cells sorted from blood, taken in a trial of the OX40 agonist ivuxolimab. The sequence derives from an adult with an advanced solid tumor such as melanoma, head and neck, liver or kidney cancer. As DNA, the CDR3 is TGTGCCAGCAGCTTCATTGGACAGGGTGATTACGAGCAGTACTTC. It codes for CASSFIGQGDYEQYF.